One and the same sample provided the 14 T cell receptor beta chains below, sequenced in a study of shared T cell receptors in the human thymus. TCRdb's table, derived via immunoSEQ multiplex PCR, lists solely in-frame clones and lacks some. The sample yields hundreds of thousands of clones, more than 75% seen once. This sample was shared with a second study, whose subject was human thymus T cells.

Sequencing was done on a sample of thymocytes. These receptor sequences come from a boy under three years old with a congenital heart defect.

This clone was detected once. The chain is built from TRBV5-4 and TRBJ1-2, with 8 bases identical to TRBD1. CDR1 is SGHNT and CDR2 is YYREEE in the germline V gene (reference sequence). J gave up 4 bases and V 2 bases, and 7 bases lay outside the gene matches. The length of the CDR3 is 15 residues. The CDR3: CASSFWTGPIYGYTF. The CDR3 DNA sequence: TGTGCCAGCAGCTTTTGGACAGGGCCCATCTATGGCTACACCTTC.

The genes are TRBV28 and TRBJ1-1; D not resolved. Germline-derived CDR1 and CDR2 are MDHEN and SYDVKM. V dropped 2 bases and J dropped 0 bases, with 10 bases sitting between them. CDR3 length: 15 residues. CDR3 region: CASSLGLRVNTEAFF. For the CDR3, the DNA is TGTGCCAGCAGTTTAGGACTACGGGTGAACACTGAAGCTTTCTTT.

The V gene is TRBV27, the J gene TRBJ2-7; 10 nucleotides align to TRBD1. Germline V gene lookup returns CDR1 MNHEY and CDR2 SMNVEV (reference sequence). This CDR3 has 14 amino acids. With V trimmed by 5 bases and J by 7 bases, 8 bases remained unmatched. CDR3 nucleotides: TGTGCCAGCAGTCCCCGACAGGGGGCGGGGGAGCAGTACTTC. Translated: CASSPRQGAGEQYF.

The gene calls are TRBV7-2 and TRBJ2-5, with D unresolved. The CDR3 contains 11 residues. V lost 1 base, J lost 14 bases, and 11 bases lay in between. The V gene's germline CDR1 is SGHTA and CDR2 FQGNSA. The CDR3 DNA is TGTGCCAGCAGCTTAGGAAGCACCCCATACTTC. It is translated as CASSLGSTPYF. The full variable domain, completed using reference TRBV7-2 and TRBJ2-5, is GAGVSQSPSNKVTEKGKDVELRCDPISGHTALYWYRQSLGQGLEFLIYFQGNSAPDKSGLPSDRFSAERTGGSVSTLTIQRTQQEDSAVYLCASSLGSTPYFGPGTRLLVL.

V and J are TRBV5-6 and TRBJ2-5; 9 bases fit TRBD2. CDR1 is SGHDT and CDR2 is YYEEEE in the germline V gene. The V and J ends lost 0 bases and 3 bases, in that order; junction bases with no gene match: 0. CDR3 length: 14 residues. CDR3 sequence (DNA): TGTGCCAGCAGCTTGGCTAGCGGGGAAGAGACCCAGTACTTC. It encodes CASSLASGEETQYF.

The V and J genes are TRBV2 and TRBJ1-5; 7 nucleotides line up with TRBD1. The CDR3 covers 16 residues. The trim removed 6 bases at V and 0 bases at J, leaving 8 bases unmatched. Germline CDR1 is SNHLY and CDR2 is FYNNEI. The CDR3 region is CASSRDSDPSNQPQHF. DNA for the CDR3: TGTGCCAGCAGCCGGGACAGCGACCCTAGCAATCAGCCCCAGCATTTT.

The rearrangement uses TRBV5-5 and TRBJ2-7; maybe TRBD2 (7 bases). Germline V gives CDR1 SGHKS, CDR2 YYEKEE (reference sequence). The germline V and J ends were trimmed by 4 bases and 4 bases, with 18 bases remaining between them. The CDR3 length is 15 residues. CDR3 nucleotides: TGTGCCAGCAGCATGACGGGGGGCCGCGTGTACGAGCAGTACTTC. It codes for CASSMTGGRVYEQYF.

This clone occurred a few times. The chain recombines TRBV5-6 with TRBJ1-3; unclear D gene. This CDR3 is built from 15 residues. Per the germline V gene, CDR1 is SGHDT and CDR2 is YYEEEE. V was shortened by 1 base and J by 0 bases, with 8 bases between the two germline ends. CDR3 sequence (DNA): TGTGCCAGCAGCTTGAGCACCCGCTCTGGAAACACCATATATTTT. It encodes CASSLSTRSGNTIYF.

This sequence joins TRBV4-3 and TRBJ2-5, with D possibly being TRBD2 (6 bases). CDR1 and CDR2 (germline): LGHNA, YSLEER. The V gene lost 1 base and the J gene lost 4 bases, with 16 bases spanning the gap. The CDR3 spans 16 residues. The CDR3 DNA reads as TGCGCCAGCAGCCAAGGGGGAAAGCGGAGGGGAGAGACCCAGTACTTC. Residues: CASSQGGKRRGETQYF.

The chain uses TRBV15 and TRBJ2-7, with a tentative D call TRBD2 (5 bases). Germline V gene lookup returns CDR1 LNHNV and CDR2 YYDKDF (reference sequence). V lost 0 bases to trimming and J lost 6 bases, with 15 bases between them. CDR3 length: 15 residues. The CDR3 is CATSRDRVGVLEQYF. The CDR3 nucleotides are TGTGCCACCAGCAGAGATCGGGTCGGGGTCCTCGAGCAGTACTTC.

The chain uses TRBV30 and TRBJ1-1; D remains unclear. In germline, CDR1 is GTSNPN, CDR2 SVGIG (reference sequence). The germline V and J ends were trimmed by 0 bases and 11 bases, with 13 bases remaining between them. There are 12 residues in the CDR3. CDR3 sequence: CAWSVKSSSAFF. The CDR3 nucleotides read TGTGCCTGGAGTGTTAAGAGTTCATCGGCTTTCTTT.

A few counts support this clone. The chain couples TRBV9 to TRBJ2-3; 7 positions match TRBD2. This CDR3 is built from 15 residues. Trimming removed 4 bases from V and 2 bases from J; junction bases left unmatched: 7. CDR1 is SGDLS, CDR2 YYNGEE, per germline. The CDR3 nucleotides are TGTGCCAGCAGCACCTCTAGCGGTCCCACAGATACGCAGTATTTT. Protein product: CASSTSSGPTDTQYF. The full variable domain, its missing parts supplied by reference TRBV9 and TRBJ2-3, is DSGVTQTPKHLITATGQRVTLRCSPRSGDLSVYWYQQSLDQGLQFLIQYYNGEERAKGNILERFSAQQFPDLHSELNLSSLELGDSALYFCASSTSSGPTDTQYFGPGTRLTVL.

The chain recombines TRBV11-2 with TRBJ1-6; 9 nucleotides agree with TRBD1. The V gene end was trimmed by 8 bases and the J gene end by 10 bases; junction bases not matched to a gene: 15. Germline values: CDR1 SGHAT, CDR2 FQNNGV. The CDR3 loop spans 16 amino acids. CDR3 coding DNA: TGTGCCAGCGGAAGCGTGCCGGGACAGGGTCGGTCACCCCTCCACTTT. Its protein product is CASGSVPGQGRSPLHF.

This sequence joins TRBV10-3 and TRBJ1-1; D remains ambiguous. This CDR3 spans 15 amino acids. CDR1 is ENHRY, CDR2 SYGVKD, per germline. The V and J ends lost 0 bases and 3 bases respectively, with 11 bases between them. CDR3 DNA sequence: TGTGCCATCAGTGAGTCTTGGCAGAGGGACACTGAAGCTTTCTTT. This sequence encodes CAISESWQRDTEAFF.